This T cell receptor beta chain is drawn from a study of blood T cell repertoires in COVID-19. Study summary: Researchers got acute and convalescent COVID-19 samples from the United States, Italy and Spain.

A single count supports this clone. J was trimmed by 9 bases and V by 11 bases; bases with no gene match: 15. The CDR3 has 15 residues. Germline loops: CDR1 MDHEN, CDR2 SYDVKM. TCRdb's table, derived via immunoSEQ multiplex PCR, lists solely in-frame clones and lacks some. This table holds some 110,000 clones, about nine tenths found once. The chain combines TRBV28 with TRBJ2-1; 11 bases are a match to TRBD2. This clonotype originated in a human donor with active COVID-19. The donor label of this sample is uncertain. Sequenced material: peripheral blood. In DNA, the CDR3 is TGTGCCGGAAGTGGGCTAGCGGGGGGAAACGCTGAGCAGTTCTTC. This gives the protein CAGSGLAGGNAEQFF.